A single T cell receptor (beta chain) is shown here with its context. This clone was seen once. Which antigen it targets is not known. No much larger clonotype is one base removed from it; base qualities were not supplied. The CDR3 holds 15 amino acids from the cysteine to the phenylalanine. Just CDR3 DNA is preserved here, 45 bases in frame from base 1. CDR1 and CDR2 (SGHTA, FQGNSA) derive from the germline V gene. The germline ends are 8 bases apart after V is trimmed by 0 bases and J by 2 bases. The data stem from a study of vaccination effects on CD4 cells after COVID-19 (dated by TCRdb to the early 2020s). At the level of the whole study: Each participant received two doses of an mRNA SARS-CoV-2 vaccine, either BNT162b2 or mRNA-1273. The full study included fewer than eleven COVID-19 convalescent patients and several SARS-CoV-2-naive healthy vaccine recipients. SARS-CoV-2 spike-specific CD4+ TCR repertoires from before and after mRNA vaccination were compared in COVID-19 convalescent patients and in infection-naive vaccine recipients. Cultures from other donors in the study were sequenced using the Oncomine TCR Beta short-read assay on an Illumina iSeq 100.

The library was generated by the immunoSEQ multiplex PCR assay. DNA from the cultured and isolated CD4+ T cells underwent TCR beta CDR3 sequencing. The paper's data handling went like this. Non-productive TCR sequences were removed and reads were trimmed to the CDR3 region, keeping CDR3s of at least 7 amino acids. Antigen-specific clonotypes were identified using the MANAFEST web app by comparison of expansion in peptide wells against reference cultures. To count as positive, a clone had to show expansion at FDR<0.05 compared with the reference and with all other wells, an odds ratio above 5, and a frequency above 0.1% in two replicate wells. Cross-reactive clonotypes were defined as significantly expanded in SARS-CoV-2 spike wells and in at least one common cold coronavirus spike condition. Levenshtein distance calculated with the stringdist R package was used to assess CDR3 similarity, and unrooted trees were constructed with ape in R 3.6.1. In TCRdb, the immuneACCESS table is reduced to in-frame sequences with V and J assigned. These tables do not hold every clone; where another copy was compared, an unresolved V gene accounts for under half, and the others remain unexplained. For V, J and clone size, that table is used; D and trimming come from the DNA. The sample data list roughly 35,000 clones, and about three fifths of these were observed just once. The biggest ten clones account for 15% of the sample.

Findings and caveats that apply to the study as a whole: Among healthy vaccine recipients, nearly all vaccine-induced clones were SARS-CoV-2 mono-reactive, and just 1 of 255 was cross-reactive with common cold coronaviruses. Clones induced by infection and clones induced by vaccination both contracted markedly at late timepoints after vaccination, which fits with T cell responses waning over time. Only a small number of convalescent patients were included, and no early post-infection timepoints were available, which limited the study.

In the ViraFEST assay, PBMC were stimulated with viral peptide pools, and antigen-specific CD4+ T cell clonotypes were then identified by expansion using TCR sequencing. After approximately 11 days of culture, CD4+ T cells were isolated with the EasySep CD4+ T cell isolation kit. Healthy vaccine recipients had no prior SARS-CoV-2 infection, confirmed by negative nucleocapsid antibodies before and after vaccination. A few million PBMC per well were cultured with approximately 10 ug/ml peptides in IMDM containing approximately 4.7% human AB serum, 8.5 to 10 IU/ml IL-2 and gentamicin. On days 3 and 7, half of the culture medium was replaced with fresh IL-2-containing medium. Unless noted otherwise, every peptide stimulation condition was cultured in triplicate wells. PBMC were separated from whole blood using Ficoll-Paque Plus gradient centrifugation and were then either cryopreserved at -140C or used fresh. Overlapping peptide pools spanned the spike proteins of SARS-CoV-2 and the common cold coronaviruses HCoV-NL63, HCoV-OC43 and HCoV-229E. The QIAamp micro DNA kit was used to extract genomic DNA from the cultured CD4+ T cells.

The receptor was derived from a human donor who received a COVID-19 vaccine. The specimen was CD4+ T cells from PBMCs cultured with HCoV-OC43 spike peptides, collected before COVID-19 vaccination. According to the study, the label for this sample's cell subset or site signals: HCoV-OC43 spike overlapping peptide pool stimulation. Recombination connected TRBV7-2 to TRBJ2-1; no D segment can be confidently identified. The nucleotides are TGTGCCAGCAGCTTAGCAAGTCACGCCTACAATGAGCAGTTCTTC. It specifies CASSLASHAYNEQFF.